This TCR beta chain was retrieved from a study of identical twins' blood T cells. The sample holds one count of this clonotype. A read error may produce the germline difference seen at one junction end. TCRdb independently ran MiXCR on the 5' RACE reads; one entry per CDR3 protein. This table holds fewer than 450,000 distinct CDR3 sequences, over 25% found once. In germline, CDR1 is MNHEY, CDR2 SVGAGI. The CDR3 has 16 amino acids. The receptor's source is a woman between 18 and 55 years old in good health. The V and J genes are TRBV6-5 and TRBJ1-6; D is unresolved. The specimen was PBMCs. The CDR3 spells CARSSPGSTFNSPLHF. The CDR3 nucleotides are TGTGCCCGCAGTTCGCCGGGATCTACCTTTAATTCACCCCTCCACTTT.